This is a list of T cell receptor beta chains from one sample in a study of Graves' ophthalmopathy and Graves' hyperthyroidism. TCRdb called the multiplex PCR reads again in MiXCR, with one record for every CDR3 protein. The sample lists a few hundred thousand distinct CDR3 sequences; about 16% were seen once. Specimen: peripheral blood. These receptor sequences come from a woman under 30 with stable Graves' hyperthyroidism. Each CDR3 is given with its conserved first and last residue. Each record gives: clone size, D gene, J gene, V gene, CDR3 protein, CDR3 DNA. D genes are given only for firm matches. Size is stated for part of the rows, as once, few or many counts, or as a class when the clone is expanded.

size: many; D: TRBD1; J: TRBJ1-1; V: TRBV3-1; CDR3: CASSLFLQGAGTEAFF; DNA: TGTGCCAGCAGCCTATTCTTACAGGGGGCTGGGACTGAAGCTTTCTTT
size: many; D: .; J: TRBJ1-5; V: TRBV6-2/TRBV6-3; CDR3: CASSSVRASKVGNQPQHF; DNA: TGTGCCAGCAGTAGCGTCAGGGCATCTAAGGTCGGCAATCAGCCCCAGCATTTT
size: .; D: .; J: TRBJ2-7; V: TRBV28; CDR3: CASSPLTEQYF; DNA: TGTGCCAGCAGTCCTCTGACCGAGCAGTACTTC
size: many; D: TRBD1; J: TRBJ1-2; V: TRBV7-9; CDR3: CASSLVGQGDYGYTF; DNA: TGTGCCAGCAGCTTAGTGGGACAGGGGGACTATGGCTACACCTTC
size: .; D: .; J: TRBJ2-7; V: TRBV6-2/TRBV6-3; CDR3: CASSPLVYEQYF; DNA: TGTGCCAGCAGTCCTTTGGTGTACGAGCAGTACTTC
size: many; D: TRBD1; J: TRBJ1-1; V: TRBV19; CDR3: CASSTYSQGDTEAFF; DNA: TGTGCCAGTAGTACCTACTCGCAGGGGGACACTGAAGCTTTCTTT
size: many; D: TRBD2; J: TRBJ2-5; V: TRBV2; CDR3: CASIPGLRKETQYF; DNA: TGTGCCAGCATTCCGGGACTAAGAAAAGAGACCCAGTACTTC
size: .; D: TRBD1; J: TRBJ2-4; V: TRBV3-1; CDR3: CASSRRGQAAKNIQYF; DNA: TGTGCCAGCAGCCGCAGGGGGCAAGCCGCCAAAAACATTCAGTACTTC
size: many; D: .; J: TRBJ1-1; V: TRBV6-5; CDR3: CASSYDTMNTEAFF; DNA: TGTGCCAGCAGTTACGACACTATGAACACTGAAGCTTTCTTT
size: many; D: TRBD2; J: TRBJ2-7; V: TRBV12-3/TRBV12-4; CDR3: CASRPTSGVEQYF; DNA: TGTGCCAGCAGGCCTACTAGCGGGGTCGAGCAGTACTTC
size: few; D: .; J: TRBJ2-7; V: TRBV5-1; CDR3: CASSLGQHSYEQYF; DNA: TGCGCCAGCAGCTTGGGACAGCACTCCTACGAGCAGTACTTC
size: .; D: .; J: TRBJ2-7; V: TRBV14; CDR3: CASSHVGYEQYF; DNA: TGTGCCAGCAGCCACGTCGGGTACGAGCAGTACTTC
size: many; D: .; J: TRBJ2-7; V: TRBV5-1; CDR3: CASSQDSLSYEQYF; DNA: TGCGCCAGCAGCCAAGACAGCCTCTCCTACGAGCAGTACTTC
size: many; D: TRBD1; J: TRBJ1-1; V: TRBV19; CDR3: CASSISLRTGINTEAFF; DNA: TGTGCCAGTAGTATATCCCTCCGGACAGGGATAAACACTGAAGCTTTCTTT
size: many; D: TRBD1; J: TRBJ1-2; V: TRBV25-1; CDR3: CASSDALTGHGYTF; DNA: TGTGCCAGCAGTGACGCTCTGACAGGGCATGGCTACACCTTC
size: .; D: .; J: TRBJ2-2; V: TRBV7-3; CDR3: CASSPQGRTGELFF; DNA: TGTGCCAGCTCCCCTCAGGGTCGCACCGGGGAGCTGTTTTTT
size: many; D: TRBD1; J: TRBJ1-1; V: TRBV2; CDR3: CASSEAGQGATEAFF; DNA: TGTGCCAGCAGTGAAGCGGGGCAGGGGGCGACTGAAGCTTTCTTT